These T cell receptor beta chains were read from a single sample in a study of cytomegalovirus exposure and HLA in healthy donors. Sequencing was performed with immunoSEQ multiplex PCR; in TCRdb, only in-frame clones are kept and a portion is missing. The sample lists 220,000 or so clones, roughly 75% seen once, with 1.8% in the top ten. The sequenced sample was PBMCs. These receptors were obtained from a woman aged 30 to 39 in good health and CMV-seronegative. Each CDR3 is given with its conserved first and last residue. A D gene is named only where the DNA matches it firmly. Only some rows state a clone size, as once, few, many or a class for expanded clones.

>TRBJ1-1|TRBV2|NA|TRBD1
TGTGCCAGCAGCGGGGACAGGGGCACTGAAGCTTTCTTT
CASSGDRGTEAFF
>TRBJ2-7|TRBV27|NA|NA
TGTGCCAGCAGTTCGGACAGTGCCTACGAGCAGTACTTC
CASSSDSAYEQYF
>TRBJ1-2|TRBV6-5|few|NA
TGTGCCAGCAGTGAAGCTTGGAACTATGGCTACACCTTC
CASSEAWNYGYTF
>TRBJ1-4|TRBV2|few|NA
TGTGCCAGCAGGGTGACAGCAACTAATGAAAAACTGTTTTTT
CASRVTATNEKLFF
>TRBJ2-5|TRBV9|once|NA
TGTGCCAGCAGCCCCCGGGTGGAACAAGAGACCCAGTACTTC
CASSPRVEQETQYF
>TRBJ2-7|TRBV7-9|few|TRBD2
TGTGCCAGCAGCTTGGACTCTAGCGGACTCTACGAGCAGTACTTC
CASSLDSSGLYEQYF
>TRBJ1-5|TRBV5-1|once|NA
TGCGCCAGATCCAGGGTTAGCAATCAGCCCCAGCATTTT
CARSRVSNQPQHF
>TRBJ1-4|TRBV20-1|NA|TRBD1
TGCAGTGCTACGACAGGGGAAAAACTGTTTTTT
CSATTGEKLFF
>TRBJ1-4|TRBV27|NA|TRBD1
TGTGCCAGCAGTTTTTATCCTCCCAGGGGGCTGGATGAAAAACTGTTTTTT
CASSFYPPRGLDEKLFF
>TRBJ1-1|TRBV5-1|NA|TRBD1
TGCGCCAGCAGCCGGGACAGGGGGCTCACTGAAGCTTTCTTT
CASSRDRGLTEAFF
>TRBJ2-3|TRBV5-4|NA|NA
TGTGCCAGCAGCCAAGATTCGGAGAGCATAGATACGCAGTATTTT
CASSQDSESIDTQYF
>TRBJ2-2|TRBV30|NA|NA
TGTGCCTGGGCGGGGACCGGGGAGCTGTTTTTT
CAWAGTGELFF
>TRBJ1-1|TRBV5-1|NA|NA
TGCGCCAGCAGCTTGGGACGGGGGAACACTGAAGCTTTCTTT
CASSLGRGNTEAFF
>TRBJ2-1|TRBV7-9|once|TRBD2
TGTGCCAGCAGCCAATGGGGGGGTCCCACCTACAATGAGCAGTTCTTC
CASSQWGGPTYNEQFF
>TRBJ2-7|TRBV4-1|NA|TRBD2
TGCGCCAGCAGCCCTAGCGGTCACGAGCAGTACTTC
CASSPSGHEQYF
>TRBJ2-3|TRBV11-3|NA|NA
TGTGCCAGCAGCTTAGATTCTAGTACCACAGATACGCAGTATTTT
CASSLDSSTTDTQYF
>TRBJ2-1|TRBV6-5|NA|TRBD1
TGTGCCAGCAGCTCCGACAGGGGACCCAGGTTCTTC
CASSSDRGPRFF
>TRBJ1-2|TRBV30|NA|NA
TGTGCCTGTGCGGGCAACTATGGCTACACCTTC
CACAGNYGYTF
>TRBJ2-1|TRBV5-4|once|NA
TGTGCCAGCAGCGGAAATAGCGGAGCCTCCTACAATGAGCAGTTCTTC
CASSGNSGASYNEQFF
>TRBJ1-1|TRBV5-1|NA|NA
TGCGCCAGCAGCTTGGTTGCAGGGGAGTACACTGAAGCTTTCTTT
CASSLVAGEYTEAFF
>TRBJ1-2|TRBV7-6|NA|NA
TGTGCCAGCAGGTCAGGGTTTCGGGGCTACACCTTC
CASRSGFRGYTF
>TRBJ1-1|TRBV13|NA|NA
TGTGCCAGCAGCCCCCTAGCGGCCTCTGTTACTGAAGCTTTCTTT
CASSPLAASVTEAFF
>TRBJ2-5|TRBV7-9|NA|TRBD2
TGTGCCAGCAGACCCAGCGGGGGGATGGAAGAGACCCAGTACTTC
CASRPSGGMEETQYF
>TRBJ2-5|TRBV5-1|few|TRBD2
TGCGCCAGCAGACCGACTAGCGGCGGAGAGACCCAGTACTTC
CASRPTSGGETQYF
>TRBJ2-7|TRBV19|once|TRBD1
TGTGCCAGTACCCAGCCGGGACAGGGTTCCTACGAGCAGTACTTC
CASTQPGQGSYEQYF
>TRBJ2-7|TRBV5-8|few|TRBD1
TGTGCCAGCAGCTTGGTAAGAGGGGACAGGGGCAACGAGCAGTACTTC
CASSLVRGDRGNEQYF
>TRBJ1-2|TRBV6-5|NA|NA
TGTGCCAGCGTCTGGGCGGAAGGGGGTGGCTATGGCTACACCTTC
CASVWAEGGGYGYTF
>TRBJ1-4|TRBV2|NA|TRBD1
TGTGCCAGCAGCACGGGGACAGGTGGAAAACTGTTTTTT
CASSTGTGGKLFF
>TRBJ2-2|TRBV19|NA|TRBD1
TGTGCCAGTAGGAAGGGGGGACAGGGGATCACCGGGGAGCTGTTTTTT
CASRKGGQGITGELFF
>TRBJ2-3|TRBV5-6|NA|NA
TGTGCCAGCAGCTTGGAACCGTTTACTAGCACAGATACGCAGTATTTT
CASSLEPFTSTDTQYF
>TRBJ1-2|TRBV4-2|few|TRBD1
TGTGCCAGCAGCCAAGATTTACAGGGGGCTTTTGGCTACACCTTC
CASSQDLQGAFGYTF
>TRBJ2-3|TRBV6-5|NA|TRBD2
TGTGCCAGCAGTTACCCGACTAGCGGGGGCACAGATACGCAGTATTTT
CASSYPTSGGTDTQYF
>TRBJ2-2|TRBV9|few|NA
TGTGCCAGCAGCCCCCCGAACGGGGGGAACACCGGGGAGCTGTTTTTT
CASSPPNGGNTGELFF
>TRBJ2-1|TRBV7-9|NA|TRBD2
TGTTCCAGCAGCTTCGTGGGAGGGCCCTACAATGAGCAGTTCTTC
CSSSFVGGPYNEQFF
>TRBJ1-3|TRBV6-1|NA|TRBD1
TGTGCCAGCAGGCCCGCCGGGACAGGAGGAAACACCATATATTTT
CASRPAGTGGNTIYF